Shown below are 13 T cell receptor beta chains from a single sample sequenced in a study of T cell repertoires in breast cancer. During the second nested PCR, blocking oligonucleotides suppressed genes that were not paired. TCRdb redid the calling of the emulsion pairing reads with MiXCR, one entry per CDR3 protein. The table shows approximately 40,000 distinct CDR3 sequences, with under 60% occurring only once. The expanded emulsion RT-PCR method captured paired alpha and beta chains from CD8+ T cells. Sequences were obtained from CD8+ T cells. These receptors were obtained from a pool of human donors with breast cancer or a healthy control (not recorded which).

The V and J genes are TRBV4-2 and TRBJ2-3, with TRBD2 matching over 10 bases. Germline V gene data show CDR1 as LGHNA and CDR2 as YNFKEQ. This CDR3 has 16 residues. Trimming at V came to 4 bases and at J to 3 bases, leaving 7 bases not matched to a gene. CDR3 residues: CASSLQAGGPTDTQYF. CDR3 in DNA: TGTGCCAGCAGCCTTCAAGCGGGGGGGCCAACAGATACGCAGTATTTT.

This clonotype has ten or more counts. V is TRBV4-1 and J is TRBJ2-7; 9 bases are shared with TRBD1. This CDR3 has 16 amino acids. CDR1 is MGHRA, CDR2 YSYEKL, per germline. The junction had 7 bases not matched to a gene; V was cut back by 0 bases and J by 4 bases. Here the CDR3 reads CASSQDLGQGVYEQYF. The CDR3 DNA is TGCGCCAGCAGCCAAGATCTGGGACAGGGCGTATACGAGCAGTACTTC.

In the case of this clonotype: This likely comes from a read error, as the CDR3 has no conserved phenylalanine or tryptophan at its end. The chain combines TRBV25-1 with TRBJ1-1; D is uncertain. This CDR3 has 11 residues. V was trimmed by 6 bases and J by 4 bases, leaving 6 bases between them. Germline V CDR1 and CDR2: MGHDK, SYGVNS. CDR3 amino acids: CASSRTTEAFL. CDR3 bases: TGTGCCAGCAGCAGAACCACTGAAGCTTTCCTT.

In its sample, this clonotype was seen many times. The rearrangement joins TRBV25-1 to TRBJ2-7; either TRBD1 or TRBD2 may fit D (6 bases each). Per the germline V gene, CDR1 is MGHDK and CDR2 is SYGVNS. The V and J ends lost 6 bases and 2 bases respectively, with 14 bases between them. The CDR3 covers 14 residues. CDR3 sequence: CASSMGAGTYEQYF. The CDR3 DNA is TGTGCCAGCAGCATGGGGGCGGGAACCTACGAGCAGTACTTC.

This CDR3 is CASSYTVNTEAFF. The CDR3 DNA reads TGTGCCAGCAGTTATACCGTAAACACTGAAGCTTTCTTT. The chain employs TRBV6-2 or TRBV6-3 and TRBJ1-1, with no clear D. In germline, CDR1 is MNHEY, CDR2 SVGEGT. Trimming stripped 3 bases from V and 2 bases from J, with 7 bases between. This CDR3 region has 13 residues.

To note about this clonotype: Possible read error: a much larger clone is one base away. The CDR3 ends on some other residue instead of the conserved phenylalanine or tryptophan, so this is likely a read error. The rearrangement links TRBV7-9 to TRBJ1-1; 8 nucleotides line up with TRBD1. Germline V lookup: CDR1 SEHNR, CDR2 FQNEAQ (reference sequence). The CDR3 is 14 residues long. The DNA for the CDR3 is TGTGCCAGCAGCAAGAACAGGGGGAACGCTGAAGCTTTCTCT. This codes for CASSKNRGNAEAFS.

This sequence joins TRBV7-9 and TRBJ2-3, with D perhaps TRBD2 (6 bases). Per the germline V gene, CDR1 is SEHNR and CDR2 is FQNEAQ (reference sequence). Trimming took 4 bases from V and 2 from J, leaving 13 bases between them. The CDR3 length is 15 residues. CDR3 sequence reads: CASSWSGLVTDTQYF. DNA for the CDR3: TGTGCCAGCAGCTGGAGCGGGCTTGTCACAGATACGCAGTATTTT.

This clonotype was seen more than once but under ten times. This chain joins TRBV5-4 and TRBJ2-2, with D perhaps assigned TRBD1 or TRBD2 (6 bases each). Trimming left V 5 bases short and J 4 bases short, with 15 bases between. The CDR3 spans 15 residues. The germline V gene encodes CDR1 SGHNT and CDR2 YYREEE (reference sequence). The CDR3: CASRRGHTTTGELFF. DNA for the CDR3: TGTGCCAGCAGGCGGGGACATACTACCACCGGGGAGCTGTTTTTT.

The J gene is TRBJ2-3, the V gene TRBV10-3, with TRBD1 matching over 8 bases. The germline V gene encodes CDR1 ENHRY and CDR2 SYGVKD. The V and J ends lost 6 bases and 1 base, in that order; junction bases with no gene match: 3. The CDR3 has 14 residues. The CDR3 nucleotides are TGTGCCATCAGCTTGGGACAGGGCACAGATACGCAGTATTTT. Translating gives CAISLGQGTDTQYF.

The chain uses TRBV20-1 and TRBJ2-3; TRBD2 matches 10 bases. The CDR3 is 15 amino acids. The trim removed 3 bases at V and 9 bases at J, leaving 12 bases unmatched. The germline CDR1 and CDR2 sequences are DFQATT and SNEGSKA (reference sequence). The CDR3 protein is CSARYSGTSVFTQYF. CDR3 nucleotide sequence: TGCAGTGCTAGGTACTCCGGGACTAGCGTGTTCACGCAGTATTTT.

CDR3 sequence: CAISVLNLWGTEQFF. The CDR3 nucleotides are TGTGCCATCAGTGTGCTGAACCTATGGGGTACTGAGCAGTTCTTC. The chain combines TRBV10-3 with TRBJ2-1; D gene unclear. The germline gives CDR1 ENHRY, CDR2 SYGVKD. V shed 4 bases and J shed 9 bases, with 19 bases lying between them. This CDR3 is built from 15 residues.

A remark on this clonotype: Mismatch with germline at one junction end may stem from a read error. The chain employs TRBV20-1 and TRBJ2-1, with D perhaps assigned TRBD1 or TRBD2 (5 bases each). CDR1 is DFQATT, CDR2 SNEGSKA, per germline (reference sequence). The CDR3 length is 13 residues. CDR3 DNA: TGCAGTGCTAGAGAGGGACCCTACAATGAGCAGTCCTTC. It is translated as CSAREGPYNEQSF.

This clonotype was seen ten or more times. This chain links TRBV15 with TRBJ1-6; D is unresolved. V lost 3 bases to trimming and J lost 6 bases, with 6 bases between them. The CDR3 totals 13 residues. The germline CDR1 and CDR2 sequences are LNHNV and YYDKDF (reference sequence). The CDR3 protein is CATSREINSPLHF. Here the CDR3 DNA reads TGTGCCACCAGCAGGGAGATTAATTCACCCCTCCACTTT. The whole variable domain, filled in from reference TRBV15 and TRBJ1-6, reads DAMVIQNPRYQVTQFGKPVTLSCSQTLNHNVMYWYQQKSSQAPKLLFHYYDKDFNNEADTPDNFQSRRPNTSFCFLDIRSPGLGDTAMYLCATSREINSPLHFGNGTRLTVT.